This record concerns one T cell receptor beta chain sequence. Its matching antigen is unknown. The entry originates in a study of CXCR3-negative and CXCR3-positive naive CD8 T cells. Study-wide results and limits: Most assays were run on fresh PBMCs (CXCR3 expression partially decreased after cryopreservation). For memory CD8+ cells diversity was much lower, but both naive subsets had comparably high diversity.

cDNA libraries for TRB were generated by 5' RACE incorporating UMI labels. For each CDR3 protein, TCRdb gives one entry from its re-call of the 5' RACE reads, without DNA. Here the sample table reports more than 45,000 distinct CDR3 sequences. The CDR3 contains 20 residues. Germline CDR1 and CDR2: PRHDT and FYEKMQ (reference sequence). Sample: memory CD8+ T cells from blood. The sequence derives from a human donor in good health. Some clones in this sample may be carry-over from other donors' samples. The gene calls are TRBV13 and TRBJ1-1; TCRdb reports TRBD1, a call that lacks DNA to check it against. The CDR3 loop is CASSLATGVIYDPLNTEAFF.